This entry concerns a single T cell receptor (beta chain). Its antigen remains unidentified. The sample is drawn from a study of T cells after yellow fever vaccination. This CDR3 comprises 16 residues. With 0 bases removed from V and 2 bases from J, the gap between germline ends came to 11 bases. Study conclusions and caveats: Booster sampling recovered most clones from primary vaccination (96% CD4, approximately 90% CD8). Abundant clonotypes (contaminants from the bulk population) could be present in FACS-sorted repertoires.

Via MiXCR, TCRdb re-called the 5' RACE reads, giving one row per CDR3 protein. Among 300,000 to 400,000 distinct CDR3 sequences listed, over 5% were seen once. This receptor was identified in a man aged 25-40 years who received the YFV17D yellow fever vaccine. This chain links TRBV23-1 with TRBJ2-1; no firm D call. TRBV23-1 is identified as an open reading frame with a role that is uncertain. The sequencing here drew on PBMCs, taken 5 days after the yellow fever booster vaccination. Written as DNA, the CDR3 is TGCGCCAGCAGTCAATCGACCTTAGGCGCCTACAATGAGCAGTTCTTC. This codes for CASSQSTLGAYNEQFF.